The 21 T cell receptor beta chains in this list originate from one sample, sequenced in a study of blood T cell repertoires in COVID-19. Generated by immunoSEQ multiplex PCR, the TCRdb table keeps only in-frame clones and is missing some. This sample has 150,000 to 200,000 clones; approximately 88% occur once, and the top ten carry roughly 1.4%. The sample consisted of peripheral blood. These receptors came from a woman between 45 and 65 years old with acute or convalescent COVID-19.

This CDR3 is CASSVRLGQNTEAFF. The CDR3 DNA is TGTGCCAGCAGCGTTAGACTCGGACAGAACACTGAAGCTTTCTTT. This chain links TRBV6-5 with TRBJ1-1, with D possibly TRBD1 on 5 matching bases. Germline assignment: CDR1 MNHEY and CDR2 SVGAGI. Trimming shortened V by 6 bases and J by 1 base, and 15 bases separated the two germline ends. The CDR3 consists of 15 residues.

The chain carries TRBV19 and TRBJ1-4; possibly TRBD1 for D (5 bases). CDR1 LNHDA and CDR2 SQIVND come from the germline V gene (reference sequence). The CDR3 length is 17 residues. V shed 9 bases and J shed 0 bases, with 20 bases lying between them. As DNA, the CDR3 is TGTGCCAGCCGACGAGGAGGGGCCGGTGCAACTAATGAAAAACTGTTTTTT. Its translation: CASRRGGAGATNEKLFF.

This CDR3 is CASSFPGQGFTQYF. CDR3 in DNA: TGTGCCAGCAGCTTCCCGGGACAGGGTTTTACCCAGTACTTC. This chain uses TRBV21-1 with TRBJ2-5; TRBD1 reflects the table's D call only, with no check against the DNA. TRBV21-1 is a pseudogene. The CDR3 has 14 residues.

This chain connects TRBV24-1 to TRBJ1-2; 7 positions agree with TRBD1. The CDR3 loop spans 17 amino acids. Germline lookup yields CDR1 KGHDR and CDR2 SFDVKD. V shed 3 bases and J 8 bases; nucleotides not matched to a gene: 17. The DNA for the CDR3 is TGTGCCACCAGTGATCTCACCGACAGGGATCCAGGGTCGGGCTACACCTTC. It encodes CATSDLTDRDPGSGYTF.

The chain is built from TRBV21-1 and TRBJ2-7; no DNA check was done on the table's D call, TRBD2. TRBV21-1 is designated a pseudogene. The CDR3 runs 15 residues. CDR3 sequence: CASSIRGPSSYEQYF. Here the CDR3 DNA reads TGTGCCAGCAGCATCCGCGGCCCCAGCTCCTACGAGCAGTACTTC.

V usage is TRBV7-3 and J usage is TRBJ2-3; no clear D gene. The V and J ends lost 5 bases and 1 base respectively, with 7 bases between them. The CDR3 contains 13 residues. The germline V gene has CDR1 SGHTA and CDR2 FQGTGA. CDR3 amino acids: CASSPPGTDTQYF. CDR3 nucleotides: TGTGCCAGCAGCCCCCCGGGCACAGATACGCAGTATTTT. Looking up the rest from reference TRBV7-3 and TRBJ2-3 gives the full variable domain: GAGVSQTPSNKVTEKGKYVELRCDPISGHTALYWYRQSLGQGPEFLIYFQGTGAADDSGLPNDRFFAVRPEGSVSTLKIQRTERGDSAVYLCASSPPGTDTQYFGPGTRLTVL.

This chain links TRBV19 with TRBJ1-5; weak D call: TRBD1 (6 bases). The CDR3 loop spans 14 amino acids. V was shortened by 7 bases and J by 11 bases, with 21 bases between the two germline ends. Per the germline V gene, CDR1 is LNHDA and CDR2 is SQIVND (reference sequence). The CDR3 loop is CASNPLLGQSAQHF. The DNA of the CDR3 is TGTGCCAGTAACCCCCTGTTGGGACAATCAGCCCAGCATTTT.

CDR3 residues: CASSYSARTGVSPLHF. The CDR3 nucleotides read TGTGCCAGCAGTTACTCAGCTCGGACAGGGGTTTCACCCCTCCACTTT. The chain uses TRBV6-5 and TRBJ1-6; 9 nucleotides align to TRBD1. The CDR3 spans 16 residues. Per germline, CDR1 MNHEY and CDR2 SVGAGI. V lost 0 bases to trimming and J lost 9 bases; unmatched junction nucleotides: 6.

The V call is TRBV5-1, the J call TRBJ2-5, with D tentatively TRBD2 (6 bases). Germline CDR1 is SGHRS and CDR2 is YFSETQ. The CDR3 totals 16 residues. V was cut by 4 bases and J by 5 bases, with 21 bases left in between. The CDR3 nucleotides are TGCGCCAGCAGCCGGAAGGGAGCGGGCGCCGGGGAGACCCAGTACTTC. Translated, it gives CASSRKGAGAGETQYF.

V is TRBV5-4 and J is TRBJ1-4, with 9 positions matching TRBD1. Losses at the gene ends were 4 bases for V and 2 bases for J; bases not matched to a gene: 9. This CDR3 comprises 17 residues. Per the germline V gene, CDR1 is SGHNT and CDR2 is YYREEE (reference sequence). This CDR3 is CASSPDRGPATNEKLFF. For the CDR3, the DNA is TGTGCCAGCAGCCCGGACAGGGGTCCGGCTACTAATGAAAAACTGTTTTTT.

This chain links TRBV6-4 with TRBJ2-1, with 16 nucleotides matching TRBD2. Trimming cost V 5 bases and J 6 bases; bases outside gene matches: 13. The CDR3 has 19 amino acids. Germline V gives CDR1 MRHNA, CDR2 SNTAGT. In nucleotides, the CDR3 is TGTGCCAGCAGTTTGATACCCGGGACTAGCGGGGGGGCAGGCAATGAGCAGTTCTTC. Its translation: CASSLIPGTSGGAGNEQFF.

This chain connects TRBV11-3 to TRBJ1-2; 8 positions match TRBD1. The CDR3 has 15 residues. Germline V gives CDR1 SGHNT, CDR2 YENEEA. The ends lost 0 bases at V and 10 bases at J; junction bases unmatched: 10. The CDR3 loop is CASSLEGRGLDYYTF. The CDR3 DNA follows: TGTGCCAGCAGCTTAGAGGGCAGGGGGCTTGATTACTACACCTTC.

The rearrangement uses TRBV28 and TRBJ2-7, with D tentatively TRBD2 (7 bases). CDR1 and CDR2 (germline): MDHEN, SYDVKM. Trimming removed 8 bases from V and 6 bases from J, with 17 bases in between. The CDR3 spans 13 residues. The CDR3 region has the DNA TGTGCCAGCCTGGACGGGGGCGGGGGCGAGCAGTACTTC. Translation: CASLDGGGGEQYF. The full variable domain, in which reference TRBV28 and TRBJ2-7 provide the parts outside the CDR3, is DVKVTQSSRYLVKRTGEKVFLECVQDMDHENMFWYRQDPGLGLRLIYFSYDVKMKEKGDIPEGYSVSREKKERFSLILESASTNQTSMYLCASLDGGGGEQYFGPGTRLTVT.

CDR3 amino acids: CASSIYRVGYTF. CDR3 nucleotide sequence: TGTGCCAGTAGTATATACCGGGTCGGCTACACCTTC. This rearrangement joins TRBV19 to TRBJ1-2; no firm D call. Germline V gives CDR1 LNHDA, CDR2 SQIVND (reference sequence). The CDR3 extends over 12 amino acids. The V end lost 2 bases, the J end lost 8 bases, and 9 bases lay between the germline ends.

V gene TRBV19 combines with J gene TRBJ1-1, with TRBD1 as a possible D gene (6 bases). The CDR3 has 11 residues. The V and J ends lost 6 bases and 10 bases respectively, with 12 bases between them. The germline V gene has CDR1 LNHDA and CDR2 SQIVND (reference sequence). In DNA, the CDR3 is TGTGCCAGTAGCTGGGGAGGGGGAGCTTTCTTT. Amino acid sequence: CASSWGGGAFF.

This chain's CDR3 is CASSYPASGGNEQFF. Written as DNA, the CDR3 is TGTGCCAGCAGTTACCCCGCTAGCGGGGGTAATGAGCAGTTCTTC. The chain combines TRBV6-6 with TRBJ2-1; 10 nucleotides match TRBD2. Trimming at V came to 2 bases and at J to 7 bases, leaving 5 bases not matched to a gene. Germline CDR1 reads MNHNY; CDR2 reads SVGAGI (reference sequence). There are 15 residues in the CDR3.

The rearrangement joins TRBV11-3 to TRBJ2-5; D perhaps matches TRBD1 (6 bases). Germline V gene data show CDR1 as SGHNT and CDR2 as YENEEA. V lost 5 bases and J 5 bases, leaving 12 bases between the germline ends. The CDR3 has 13 amino acids. The CDR3 DNA reads TGTGCCAGCAGCGCCACAGGGAGCGAGACCCAGTACTTC. Amino acid sequence: CASSATGSETQYF.

This clone was counted only a few times. CDR3 in amino acids: CASSWASGSQRSYEQYF. CDR3 DNA sequence: TGTGCCAGCAGTTGGGCTAGCGGGAGTCAGAGGTCCTACGAGCAGTACTTC. This chain uses TRBV6-2 or TRBV6-3 with TRBJ2-7, with TRBD2 matching 10 bases. With 4 bases clipped from V and 1 base from J, the junction kept 10 bases outside the gene matches. Germline CDR1 is MNHEY and CDR2 is SVGEGT. The length of the CDR3 is 17 residues.

V and J are TRBV4-3 and TRBJ1-3, with D tentatively TRBD1 (5 bases). Germline V gives CDR1 LGHNA, CDR2 YSLEER. The CDR3 totals 16 residues. V gave up 4 bases and J gave up 0 bases, with 13 bases separating them. The CDR3 DNA is TGCGCCAGCAGCCCAGTGGGGCTGGCCTCTGGAAACACCATATATTTT. Its translation is CASSPVGLASGNTIYF.

This chain links TRBV5-1 with TRBJ2-5; tentative D call: TRBD1 (5 bases). The length of the CDR3 is 13 residues. Trimming removed 5 bases at V and 5 bases at J, with 13 bases between. Germline values: CDR1 SGHRS, CDR2 YFSETQ. The chain's CDR3 is CASSYRFGETQYF. The CDR3 DNA sequence: TGCGCCAGCAGTTACAGGTTTGGGGAGACCCAGTACTTC.

The rearrangement uses TRBV10-3 and TRBJ1-2; the D is unclear. The CDR3 runs to 13 residues. V dropped 3 bases and J dropped 8 bases, with 13 bases sitting between them. CDR1 and CDR2 (germline): ENHRY, SYGVKD. CDR3 amino acids: CAISERELYGYTF. CDR3 coding DNA: TGTGCCATCAGTGAAAGGGAGCTGTACGGCTACACCTTC.